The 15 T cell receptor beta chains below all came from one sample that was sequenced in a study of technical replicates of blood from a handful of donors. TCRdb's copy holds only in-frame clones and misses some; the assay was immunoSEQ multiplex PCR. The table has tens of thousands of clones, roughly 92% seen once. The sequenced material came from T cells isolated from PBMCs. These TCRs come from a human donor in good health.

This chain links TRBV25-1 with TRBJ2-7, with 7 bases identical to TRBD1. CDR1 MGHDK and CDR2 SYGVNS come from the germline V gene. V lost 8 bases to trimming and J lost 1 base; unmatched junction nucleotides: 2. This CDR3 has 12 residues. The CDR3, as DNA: TGTGCCAGCTCCAGGGGGTCCTACGAGCAGTACTTC. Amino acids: CASSRGSYEQYF.

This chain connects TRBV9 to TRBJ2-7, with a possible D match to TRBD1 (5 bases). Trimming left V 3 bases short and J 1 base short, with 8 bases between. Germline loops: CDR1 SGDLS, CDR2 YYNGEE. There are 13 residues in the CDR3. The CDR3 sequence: CASSGDRSYEQYF. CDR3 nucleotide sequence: TGTGCCAGCAGCGGCGACAGATCCTACGAGCAGTACTTC.

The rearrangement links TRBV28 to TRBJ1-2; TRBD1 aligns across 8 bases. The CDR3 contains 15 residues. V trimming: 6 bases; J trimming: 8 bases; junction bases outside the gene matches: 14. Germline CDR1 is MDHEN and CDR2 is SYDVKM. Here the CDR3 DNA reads TGTGCCAGCAGATCATTGGACAGGGCCTTGGGAGGCTACACCTTC. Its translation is CASRSLDRALGGYTF.

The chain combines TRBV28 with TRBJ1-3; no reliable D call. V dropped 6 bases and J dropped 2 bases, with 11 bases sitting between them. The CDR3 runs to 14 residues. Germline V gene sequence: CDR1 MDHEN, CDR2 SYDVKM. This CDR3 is CASRSRYTGNTIYF. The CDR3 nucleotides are TGTGCCAGCAGATCCCGATACACTGGAAACACCATATATTTT.

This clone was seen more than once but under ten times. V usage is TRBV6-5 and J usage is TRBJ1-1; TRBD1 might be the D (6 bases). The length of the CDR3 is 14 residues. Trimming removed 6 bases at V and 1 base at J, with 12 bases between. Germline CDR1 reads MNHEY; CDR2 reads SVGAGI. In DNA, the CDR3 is TGTGCCAGCAGCCCGGGGACAAGGAACACTGAAGCTTTCTTT. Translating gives CASSPGTRNTEAFF.

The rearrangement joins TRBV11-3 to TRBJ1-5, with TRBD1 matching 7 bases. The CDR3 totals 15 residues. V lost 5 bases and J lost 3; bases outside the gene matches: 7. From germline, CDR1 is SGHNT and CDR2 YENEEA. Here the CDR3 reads CASSAGTASNQPQHF. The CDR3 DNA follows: TGTGCCAGCAGCGCGGGGACAGCTTCCAATCAGCCCCAGCATTTT.

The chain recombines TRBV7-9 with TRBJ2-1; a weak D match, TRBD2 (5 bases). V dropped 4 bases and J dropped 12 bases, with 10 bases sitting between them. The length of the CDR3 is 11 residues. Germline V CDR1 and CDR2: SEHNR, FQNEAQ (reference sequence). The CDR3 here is CASSSREWQFF. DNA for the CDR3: TGTGCCAGCAGCTCGAGGGAGTGGCAGTTCTTC.

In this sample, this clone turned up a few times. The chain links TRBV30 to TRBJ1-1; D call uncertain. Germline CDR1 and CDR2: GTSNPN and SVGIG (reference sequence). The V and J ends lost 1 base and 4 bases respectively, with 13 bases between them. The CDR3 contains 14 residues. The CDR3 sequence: CAWSAPVLGTEAFF. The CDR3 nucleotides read TGTGCCTGGAGTGCACCGGTTCTCGGCACTGAAGCTTTCTTT.

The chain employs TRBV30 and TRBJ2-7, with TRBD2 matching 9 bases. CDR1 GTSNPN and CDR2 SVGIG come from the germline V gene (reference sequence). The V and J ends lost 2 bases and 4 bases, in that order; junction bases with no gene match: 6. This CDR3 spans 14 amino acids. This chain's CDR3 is CAWSMLAGYYEQYF. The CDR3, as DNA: TGTGCCTGGAGTATGCTAGCGGGATATTACGAGCAGTACTTC.

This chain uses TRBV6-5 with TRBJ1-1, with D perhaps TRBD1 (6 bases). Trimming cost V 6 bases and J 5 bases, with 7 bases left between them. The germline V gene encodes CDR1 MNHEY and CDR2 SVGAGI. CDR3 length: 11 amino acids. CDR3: CASRTGTEAFF. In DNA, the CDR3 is TGTGCCAGCAGAACAGGGACTGAAGCTTTCTTT.

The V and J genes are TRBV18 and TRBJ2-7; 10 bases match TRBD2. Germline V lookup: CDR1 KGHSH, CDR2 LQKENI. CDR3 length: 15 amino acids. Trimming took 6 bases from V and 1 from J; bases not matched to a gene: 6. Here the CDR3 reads CASSESSGRSYEQYF. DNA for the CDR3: TGTGCCAGCTCCGAATCTAGCGGGAGATCCTACGAGCAGTACTTC. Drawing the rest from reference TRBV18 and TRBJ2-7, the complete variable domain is NAGVMQNPRHLVRRRGQEARLRCSPMKGHSHVYWYRQLPEEGLKFMVYLQKENIIDESGMPKERFSAEFPKEGPSILRIQQVVRGDSAAYFCASSESSGRSYEQYFGPGTRLTVT.

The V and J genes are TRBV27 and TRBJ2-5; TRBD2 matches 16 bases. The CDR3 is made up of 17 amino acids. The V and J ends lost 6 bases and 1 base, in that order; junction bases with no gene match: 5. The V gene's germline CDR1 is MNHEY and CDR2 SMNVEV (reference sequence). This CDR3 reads CASRSGTSGRAQETQYF. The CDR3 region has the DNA TGTGCCAGCAGGTCCGGGACTAGCGGGAGGGCCCAAGAGACCCAGTACTTC.

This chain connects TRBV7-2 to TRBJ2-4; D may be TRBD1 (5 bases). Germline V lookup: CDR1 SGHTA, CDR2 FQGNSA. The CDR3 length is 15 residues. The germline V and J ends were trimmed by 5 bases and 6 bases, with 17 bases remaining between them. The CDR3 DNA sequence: TGTGCCAGCAGCCCCAGCAGGGTCGGAACAAACATTCAGTACTTC. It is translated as CASSPSRVGTNIQYF.

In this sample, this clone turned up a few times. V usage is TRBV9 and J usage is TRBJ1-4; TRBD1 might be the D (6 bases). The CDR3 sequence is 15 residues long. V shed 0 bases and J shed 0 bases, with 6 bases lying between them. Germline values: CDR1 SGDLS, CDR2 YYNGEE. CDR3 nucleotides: TGTGCCAGCAGCGTAGGGACAGCAACTAATGAAAAACTGTTTTTT. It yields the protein CASSVGTATNEKLFF.

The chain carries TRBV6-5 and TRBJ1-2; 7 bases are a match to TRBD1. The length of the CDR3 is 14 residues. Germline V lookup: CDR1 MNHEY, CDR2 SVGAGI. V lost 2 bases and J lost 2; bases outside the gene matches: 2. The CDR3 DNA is TGTGCCAGCAGTTACGACAGGGCGAACTATGGCTACACCTTC. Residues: CASSYDRANYGYTF.